This is a list of T cell receptor beta chains from one sample in a study of human T cells and chemical hapten exposure. TCRdb fed the RACE reads into MiXCR, producing one record per CDR3 protein. Seen here are 110,000 or so distinct CDR3 sequences, 9.2% observed once, and the top ten hold about 3.1%. This sample comprised whole blood, obtained in connection with sensitization to the hapten diphenylcyclopropenone (DPC). The receptors originated from a woman between 40 and 55 years old with alopecia areata. Some clones in this sample may be carry-over from other donors' samples. Each CDR3 is given with its conserved first and last residue. The D gene is left open where the match is weak. Clone size is not always given. Where it is, it says once, few, many or a class for expanded clones.

CDR3nt: TGTGCCAGCAGTTTAGGGACAGGCTATGGCTACACCTTC
CDR3aa: CASSLGTGYGYTF
v_gene: TRBV28
abundance: NA
d_gene: TRBD1
j_gene: TRBJ1-2

CDR3nt: TGTGCCGGCAGGGGAACTGGGGCCAACGTCCTGACTTTC
CDR3aa: CAGRGTGANVLTF
v_gene: TRBV6-2/TRBV6-3
abundance: NA
d_gene: NA
j_gene: TRBJ2-6

CDR3nt: TGTGCCAGTAGTAAGGAGTATGTGGGCTACACCTTC
CDR3aa: CASSKEYVGYTF
v_gene: TRBV19
abundance: many
d_gene: NA
j_gene: TRBJ1-2

CDR3nt: TGTGCCATCAACTCTGGACAGGGCTACGAGCAGTACTTC
CDR3aa: CAINSGQGYEQYF
v_gene: TRBV10-3
abundance: many
d_gene: TRBD1
j_gene: TRBJ2-7

CDR3nt: TGTGCCAGCAGTCCCGGACAGAAGGGTGAAAAACTGTTTTTT
CDR3aa: CASSPGQKGEKLFF
v_gene: TRBV28
abundance: NA
d_gene: NA
j_gene: TRBJ1-4

CDR3nt: TGCGCCAGCAGCCAAGATGGACAGGGTTGGGACGAGCAGTACTTC
CDR3aa: CASSQDGQGWDEQYF
v_gene: TRBV4-1
abundance: many
d_gene: TRBD1
j_gene: TRBJ2-7

CDR3nt: TGCAGTGCTAGAGGCCGGGACGGATGGGATACGCAGTATTTT
CDR3aa: CSARGRDGWDTQYF
v_gene: TRBV20-1
abundance: many
d_gene: NA
j_gene: TRBJ2-3

CDR3nt: TGTGCCAGCACCCGGACGGCGGGAGGTACGCAGTATTTT
CDR3aa: CASTRTAGGTQYF
v_gene: TRBV6-5
abundance: NA
d_gene: TRBD2
j_gene: TRBJ2-3

CDR3nt: TGTGCCAGCAGCCAAGCGGCCACAGATACGCAGTATTTT
CDR3aa: CASSQAATDTQYF
v_gene: TRBV14
abundance: many
d_gene: NA
j_gene: TRBJ2-3

CDR3nt: TGCAGTGCTAGAACCTCCAGCGGGGCCACAGATACGCAGTATTTT
CDR3aa: CSARTSSGATDTQYF
v_gene: TRBV20-1
abundance: many
d_gene: TRBD2
j_gene: TRBJ2-3

CDR3nt: TGTGCCAGCAGTCCTAGCGGGGGGGCCTCAGATACGCAGTATTTT
CDR3aa: CASSPSGGASDTQYF
v_gene: TRBV6-2/TRBV6-3
abundance: many
d_gene: TRBD2
j_gene: TRBJ2-3

CDR3nt: TGTGCCAGCAGTTACACTAGCGGGAGCTCCTACAATGAGCAGTTCTTC
CDR3aa: CASSYTSGSSYNEQFF
v_gene: TRBV6-5
abundance: few
d_gene: TRBD2
j_gene: TRBJ2-1

CDR3nt: TGTGCCAGCAGCAAGGACAGGCCGAGCTCCTACAATGAGCAGTTCTTC
CDR3aa: CASSKDRPSSYNEQFF
v_gene: TRBV11-2
abundance: many
d_gene: TRBD1
j_gene: TRBJ2-1

CDR3nt: TGTGCCAGCAGTGAAGTGTGGGGGTCGGGGACCAAAAACATTCAGTACTTC
CDR3aa: CASSEVWGSGTKNIQYF
v_gene: TRBV6-1
abundance: few
d_gene: NA
j_gene: TRBJ2-4

CDR3nt: TGTGCCTGGAGTATTGGGGGGGGGACTGCTACGCAGTATTTT
CDR3aa: CAWSIGGGTATQYF
v_gene: TRBV30
abundance: NA
d_gene: TRBD2
j_gene: TRBJ2-3

CDR3nt: TGTGCCTGGAGTCGTGACAGGGGGACTGAAGCTTTCTTT
CDR3aa: CAWSRDRGTEAFF
v_gene: TRBV30
abundance: many
d_gene: TRBD1
j_gene: TRBJ1-1

CDR3nt: TGTGCCAGCAGCTTAGTCCCCCCCCGAGGACTAGCGGGGGAGGGCCCTTCTTATTGGACCCAGTACTTC
CDR3aa: CASSLVPPRGLAGEGPSYWTQYF
v_gene: TRBV7-2
abundance: NA
d_gene: TRBD2
j_gene: TRBJ2-5

CDR3nt: TGCAGCGTTGCGGACAGGGGGAATGAGCAGTTCTTC
CDR3aa: CSVADRGNEQFF
v_gene: TRBV29-1
abundance: NA
d_gene: TRBD1
j_gene: TRBJ2-1

CDR3nt: TGTGCCAGCAGCTTTGGGACTAGCGGCTACGAGCAGTACTTC
CDR3aa: CASSFGTSGYEQYF
v_gene: TRBV11-2
abundance: many
d_gene: TRBD2
j_gene: TRBJ2-7

CDR3nt: TGTGCCAGCAGCCAAGGCGGGCCCCCCGGGTACAATGAGCAGTTCTTC
CDR3aa: CASSQGGPPGYNEQFF
v_gene: TRBV4-2
abundance: few
d_gene: NA
j_gene: TRBJ2-1

CDR3nt: TGTGCCAGCAGTTACGCCTCCTGGGGAATGGGCACTGAAGCTTTCTTT
CDR3aa: CASSYASWGMGTEAFF
v_gene: TRBV6-2/TRBV6-3
abundance: many
d_gene: NA
j_gene: TRBJ1-1

CDR3nt: TGTGCAAGTCGCTTAGGTAGGGGATGCACAGATACGCAGTATTTT
CDR3aa: CASRLGRGCTDTQYF
v_gene: TRBV12-2
abundance: few
d_gene: NA
j_gene: TRBJ2-3

CDR3nt: TGTGCCAGCAGAACCGGGACAGGGAACACCGGGGAGCTGTTTTTT
CDR3aa: CASRTGTGNTGELFF
v_gene: TRBV7-8
abundance: many
d_gene: TRBD1
j_gene: TRBJ2-2

CDR3nt: TGCAGCGTTGAACAAGGGGCCAATGAGCAGTTCTTC
CDR3aa: CSVEQGANEQFF
v_gene: TRBV29-1
abundance: NA
d_gene: NA
j_gene: TRBJ2-1